This passage covers 31 T cell receptor beta chains from one sample sequenced in a study of regulatory T cells in long-lasting Graves disease. The time point here: newly diagnosed GD, antithyroid drugs for less than 3 months. Making the TCR library involved RNA that had been extracted from PBMCs. Libraries of TCR beta came from iRepertoire HTBI primers plus Arm-PCR of CDR3 regions. Each CDR3 protein is one row after TCRdb ran MiXCR on the multiplex PCR reads. The sample consists of roughly 610,000 distinct CDR3 sequences, 16% of them appearing once. These data were likewise used in another study, on T cells in Graves' hyperthyroidism and ophthalmopathy.

The source material was peripheral blood mononuclear cells (PBMCs), sampled at new diagnosis, from a patient treated with antithyroid drugs. All receptors come from a woman in her twenties or thirties with Graves disease.

This clonotype was seen a handful of times. This chain uses TRBV6-5 with TRBJ1-2; no clear D. The CDR3 consists of 13 residues. The V and J ends lost 2 bases and 2 bases respectively, with 6 bases between them. Germline assignment: CDR1 MNHEY and CDR2 SVGAGI. CDR3 sequence reads: CASSYTGNYGYTF. CDR3 nucleotides: TGTGCCAGCAGTTACACGGGGAACTATGGCTACACCTTC.

This clonotype was observed at least ten times. CDR3 region: CASSLAGSLLYSNQPQHF. CDR3 coding DNA: TGTGCCAGCAGTTTAGCAGGGTCCCTTTTATATAGCAATCAGCCCCAGCATTTT. This chain links TRBV28 with TRBJ1-5; the D gene is possibly TRBD1 (5 bases). This CDR3 contains 18 residues. Trimming removed 2 bases from V and 0 bases from J, with 17 bases in between. Germline loops: CDR1 MDHEN, CDR2 SYDVKM.

A remark on this clonotype: A much larger clone lies a single base off, so this may be a read error. The V and J genes are TRBV6-1 and TRBJ2-5; D may correspond to TRBD1 or TRBD2 (5 bases each). The germline gives CDR1 MNHNS, CDR2 SASEGT. This CDR3 contains 17 residues. CDR3 sequence reads: CASSEIGITSNEGTRYF. The CDR3 DNA reads as TGTGCCAGCAGTGAAATTGGGATTACCTCAAACGAAGGGACCCGGTACTTC.

This clonotype was seen only a few times. V gene TRBV24-1 combines with J gene TRBJ2-1, with D maybe TRBD2 (5 bases). CDR3 length equals 15 residues. The V end was cut by 3 bases, the J end by 10 bases, with 18 bases between. The germline CDR1 and CDR2 sequences are KGHDR and SFDVKD. This CDR3 is CATSDALTRTREQFF. For the CDR3, the DNA is TGTGCCACCAGTGATGCCCTCACTAGGACTCGCGAGCAGTTCTTC.

This clonotype turned up a few times. A much larger clone is a single base away; this may be a read error. The gene calls are TRBV6-1 and TRBJ2-7, with 7 bases that match TRBD1. With V trimmed by 5 bases and J by 3 bases, 4 bases remained unmatched. This CDR3 region has 13 residues. Germline CDR1 reads MNHNS; CDR2 reads SASEGT. Written as DNA, the CDR3 is TGTGCCAGCAGTACCGACAGGGACTACGAGCAGTACTTC. It translates to CASSTDRDYEQYF.

Of note for this clonotype: Given a much more abundant clone one base away, this may be a read error. The chain is built from TRBV2 and TRBJ2-2; no firm D call. The CDR3 covers 15 residues. The germline V and J ends were trimmed by 7 bases and 6 bases, with 18 bases remaining between them. Germline V gene data show CDR1 as SNHLY and CDR2 as FYNNEI. CDR3 amino acids: CASKSVGKSPGELFF. The DNA for the CDR3 is TGTGCCAGCAAAAGCGTCGGCAAGAGTCCCGGGGAGCTGTTTTTT.

Many counts were recorded for this clonotype. This chain links TRBV3-1 with TRBJ1-1, with no clear D. Looked up from germline, CDR1 is LGHDT and CDR2 is YNNKEL (reference sequence). V shed 2 bases and J shed 0 bases, with 13 bases lying between them. There are 16 residues in the CDR3. The CDR3 DNA follows: TGTGCCAGCAGCCAACCCTCCGCCCGTTTGAACACTGAAGCTTTCTTT. Protein: CASSQPSARLNTEAFF.

This clonotype was seen many times. V is TRBV12-3 or TRBV12-4 and J is TRBJ2-5; weak D call: TRBD2 (6 bases). V was trimmed by 2 bases and J by 1 base, leaving 11 bases between them. This CDR3 region has 15 residues. The CDR3 region is CASSLFGGTQETQYF. CDR3 in DNA: TGTGCCAGCAGTTTATTTGGGGGGACCCAAGAGACCCAGTACTTC.

This clonotype has at least ten counts. The J gene is TRBJ1-5, the V gene TRBV2; 7 bases agree with TRBD1. The CDR3 spans 17 residues. Germline lookup yields CDR1 SNHLY and CDR2 FYNNEI. V shed 5 bases and J 3 bases; nucleotides not matched to a gene: 13. CDR3 sequence reads: CASSKWTGTEFNQPQHF. The CDR3 DNA sequence: TGTGCCAGCAGTAAATGGACCGGGACAGAGTTCAATCAGCCCCAGCATTTT.

This clonotype appeared many times. The chain carries TRBV29-1 and TRBJ1-3, with D possibly being TRBD1 (6 bases). V was shortened by 3 bases and J by 5 bases, with 17 bases between the two germline ends. Germline V lookup: CDR1 SQVTM, CDR2 ANQGSEA. The length of the CDR3 is 15 residues. Here the CDR3 reads CSVEEDHRARNTIYF. For the CDR3, the DNA is TGCAGCGTTGAGGAGGACCACAGGGCGCGAAACACCATATATTTT. Filled out from reference TRBV29-1 and TRBJ1-3, the complete variable domain reads SAVISQKPSRDICQRGTSLTIQCQVDSQVTMMFWYRQQPGQSLTLIATANQGSEATYESGFVIDKFPISRPNLTFSTLTVSNMSPEDSSIYLCSVEEDHRARNTIYFGEGSWLTVV.

Only a few counts were recorded for this clonotype. In DNA, the CDR3 is TGTGCCAGCAGCTTATTCAGTAGCGGGAGATTTGGTGAGCAGTTCTTC. Translation: CASSLFSSGRFGEQFF. This chain uses TRBV7-2 with TRBJ2-1; 9 bases map to TRBD2. The CDR3 runs 16 residues. CDR1 is SGHTA, CDR2 FQGNSA, per germline. The trim removed 2 bases at V and 9 bases at J, leaving 11 bases unmatched.

A few counts support this clonotype. The CDR3 bases are TGTGCCAGCCAGGGGCACTATGGCTACACCTTC. Amino acids: CASQGHYGYTF. The chain has TRBV6-1 and TRBJ1-2, with D possibly being TRBD1 (6 bases). Per the germline V gene, CDR1 is MNHNS and CDR2 is SASEGT. V was trimmed by 8 bases and J by 3 bases, leaving 7 bases between them. This CDR3 region has 11 residues.

This clonotype was seen repeatedly, ten times or more. V and J are TRBV28 and TRBJ2-1, with a weak D call TRBD2 (6 bases). V shed 3 bases and J shed 8 bases, with 17 bases lying between them. This CDR3 is 15 amino acids long. Germline V CDR1 and CDR2: MDHEN, SYDVKM. CDR3 nucleotide sequence: TGTGCCAGCAGTTTGCGGGGCGGAGTAACCTATGAGCAGTTCTTC. This codes for CASSLRGGVTYEQFF.

Notes on this clonotype: A read error may be the cause here, since a much bigger clone is one base away. The chain links TRBV27 to TRBJ2-7; D not resolved. The CDR3 loop spans 13 amino acids. Germline lookup yields CDR1 MNHEY and CDR2 SMNVEV (reference sequence). Between the trimmed V and J ends, which lost 3 bases and 3 bases, there was a span of 9 bases. The CDR3 bases are TGTGCCAGCAGTTTTCCGAGCTGCTACGAGCAGTACTTC. Residues: CASSFPSCYEQYF.

This clonotype was found a few times. Sequence at one end of the junction differs from germline and may be a read error. V gene TRBV5-1 combines with J gene TRBJ1-5; a possible D gene is TRBD1 (5 bases). This CDR3 comprises 15 residues. CDR1 and CDR2 (germline): SGHRS, YFSETQ. The CDR3 nucleotides read TGTGCCAGCACCTGGGACGGTTCCCTCAATCAGCCCCAGCATTTT. Translating gives CASTWDGSLNQPQHF.

This clonotype turned up a few times. The chain has TRBV25-1 and TRBJ2-1; 10 nucleotides agree with TRBD1. Looked up from germline, CDR1 is MGHDK and CDR2 is SYGVNS. The trim removed 2 bases at V and 8 bases at J, leaving 0 bases unmatched. This CDR3 region has 13 residues. CDR3 amino acids: CASSEGTGDEQFF. DNA of the CDR3: TGTGCCAGCAGTGAAGGGACAGGGGATGAGCAGTTCTTC.

Ten or more counts support this clonotype. V is TRBV3-1 and J is TRBJ1-3; no firm D call. The germline V gene encodes CDR1 LGHDT and CDR2 YNNKEL (reference sequence). Trimming cost V 5 bases and J 2 bases, with 10 bases left between them. The length of the CDR3 is 14 residues. CDR3 protein: CASSLGAAGNTIYF. CDR3 DNA: TGTGCCAGCAGCTTGGGTGCAGCTGGAAACACCATATATTTT.

This clonotype has at least ten counts. V gene TRBV2 combines with J gene TRBJ1-5; no firm D call. Germline assignment: CDR1 SNHLY and CDR2 FYNNEI. The CDR3 covers 12 residues. The V end was cut by 6 bases, the J end by 4 bases, with 7 bases between. The CDR3 DNA reads as TGTGCCAGCAGAAATACGAATCAGCCCCAGCATTTT. It is translated as CASRNTNQPQHF.

This clonotype appeared a few times. The chain joins TRBV2 to TRBJ1-5, with TRBD1 as a possible D gene (6 bases). Trimming cost V 1 base and J 6 bases, with 13 bases left between them. Germline assignment: CDR1 SNHLY and CDR2 FYNNEI. This CDR3 contains 15 residues. CDR3 bases: TGTGCCAGCAGTGAAGAGTCGGGGGGCATTCAGCCCCAGCATTTT. Its protein is CASSEESGGIQPQHF.

The chain combines TRBV11-2 with TRBJ2-3; D ambiguous. The V and J ends lost 11 bases and 9 bases respectively, with 18 bases between them. Germline values: CDR1 SGHAT, CDR2 FQNNGV. The CDR3 is 12 amino acids. Here the CDR3 DNA reads TGTGCCTGGAGCGCTAGGGTCGCCACGCAGTATTTT. Translating it yields CAWSARVATQYF.

This clonotype was detected only a few times. The gene calls are TRBV6-5 and TRBJ2-5; D uncertain. Per the germline V gene, CDR1 is MNHEY and CDR2 is SVGAGI. Trimming took 0 bases from V and 2 from J, leaving 7 bases between them. CDR3 length equals 14 residues. This CDR3 reads CASSYSWGQETQYF. The CDR3 DNA reads as TGTGCCAGCAGTTACTCATGGGGTCAAGAGACCCAGTACTTC.

Note on this clonotype: A much bigger clone sits one base away, suggesting this may be a read error. The chain is built from TRBV6-1 and TRBJ2-5; TRBD2 is a possible D gene (5 bases). V lost 5 bases and J lost 2, with 6 bases in between. Germline CDR1 is MNHNS and CDR2 is SASEGT. The CDR3 consists of 12 residues. CDR3 nucleotides: TGTGCCAGCAGTCGGACTCAAGAGACCCAGTACTTC. As protein: CASSRTQETQYF.

The table lists this clonotype with a few counts. J is TRBJ2-3 and V is TRBV9; D unclear. Trimming left V 0 bases short and J 2 bases short, with 10 bases between. Germline V gene lookup returns CDR1 SGDLS and CDR2 YYNGEE. The CDR3 is 15 residues long. DNA of the CDR3: TGTGCCAGCAGCGTAGGCCGCCTGTTCACAGATACGCAGTATTTT. Residues: CASSVGRLFTDTQYF.

For this clonotype: This may come from a read error, since a much larger clone is one base off. The V and J genes are TRBV12-3 or TRBV12-4 and TRBJ1-5; TRBD1 might be the D (5 bases). The CDR3 has 14 amino acids. The CDR3 reads CASGFNGGRQPQHF. DNA of the CDR3: TGTGCCAGCGGTTTCAACGGGGGTCGTCAGCCCCAGCATTTT.

This clonotype was observed at least ten times. This chain connects TRBV2 to TRBJ1-4, with TRBD1 matching 7 bases. J lost 7 bases, V lost 10 bases, and 21 bases had no gene match. Germline CDR1 is SNHLY and CDR2 is FYNNEI. The CDR3 totals 17 residues. The CDR3 region has the DNA TGTGCCACAACTTACGACAGGGTTGGGGTATTGAGTGAAAAACTGTTTTTT. Translation: CATTYDRVGVLSEKLFF. Filled out from reference TRBV2 and TRBJ1-4, the complete variable domain reads EPEVTQTPSHQVTQMGQEVILRCVPISNHLYFYWYRQILGQKVEFLVSFYNNEISEKSEIFDDQFSVERPDGSNFTLKIRSTKLEDSAMYFCATTYDRVGVLSEKLFFGSGTQLSVL.

The sample holds many counts of this clonotype. This chain links TRBV6-1 with TRBJ1-3; TRBD1 might be the D (5 bases). Germline V gene data show CDR1 as MNHNS and CDR2 as SASEGT. The CDR3 consists of 12 residues. V was trimmed by 5 bases and J by 7 bases, leaving 9 bases between them. CDR3 nucleotides: TGTGCCAGCAGTCGGGAGGGGAACACCATATATTTT. Protein: CASSREGNTIYF.

This clonotype came up many times. This chain joins TRBV12-3 or TRBV12-4 and TRBJ2-1, with D perhaps matching TRBD1 (5 bases). The CDR3 runs to 12 residues. With 8 bases removed from V and 0 bases from J, the gap between germline ends came to 5 bases. CDR3 nucleotides: TGTGCCAGCGGGGCCTCCTACAATGAGCAGTTCTTC. Protein product: CASGASYNEQFF.

This clonotype was counted a few times. With a much larger clone just one base away, this may be a read error. This sequence joins TRBV28 and TRBJ1-1; TRBD1 agrees at 7 bases. The germline gives CDR1 MDHEN, CDR2 SYDVKM. With V trimmed by 6 bases and J by 1 base, 5 bases remained unmatched. This CDR3 comprises 14 residues. For the CDR3, the DNA is TGTGCCAGCAGACCGGGACAGCAGAACACTGAAGCTTTCTTT. Its protein product is CASRPGQQNTEAFF.

This clonotype came up many times. This rearrangement joins TRBV2 to TRBJ1-4; D is ambiguous. Trimming shortened V by 8 bases and J by 4 bases, and 11 bases separated the two germline ends. Germline V gene lookup returns CDR1 SNHLY and CDR2 FYNNEI. The CDR3 loop spans 13 amino acids. The CDR3 coding sequence is TGTGCCAGCGTAAAGGATTTTAATGAAAAACTGTTTTTT. Translated, it gives CASVKDFNEKLFF.

This clonotype was found many times. The CDR3 DNA reads as TGTGCCAGCAGACGGGACGCAAACACCATATATTTT. As protein: CASRRDANTIYF. J is TRBJ1-3 and V is TRBV7-9; D might be TRBD1 (5 bases). Between the trimmed V and J ends, which lost 6 bases and 6 bases, there was a span of 9 bases. Germline V gene data show CDR1 as SEHNR and CDR2 as FQNEAQ (reference sequence). CDR3 length: 12 amino acids.

This clonotype has a handful of counts. This chain connects TRBV6-1 to TRBJ2-3; a possible D gene is TRBD2 (5 bases). CDR3 length: 13 residues. The germline V and J ends were trimmed by 8 bases and 2 bases, with 11 bases remaining between them. Germline values: CDR1 MNHNS, CDR2 SASEGT. CDR3 coding DNA: TGTGCCAGCCGGCTTGGACTCACAGATACGCAGTATTTT. Amino acids: CASRLGLTDTQYF.